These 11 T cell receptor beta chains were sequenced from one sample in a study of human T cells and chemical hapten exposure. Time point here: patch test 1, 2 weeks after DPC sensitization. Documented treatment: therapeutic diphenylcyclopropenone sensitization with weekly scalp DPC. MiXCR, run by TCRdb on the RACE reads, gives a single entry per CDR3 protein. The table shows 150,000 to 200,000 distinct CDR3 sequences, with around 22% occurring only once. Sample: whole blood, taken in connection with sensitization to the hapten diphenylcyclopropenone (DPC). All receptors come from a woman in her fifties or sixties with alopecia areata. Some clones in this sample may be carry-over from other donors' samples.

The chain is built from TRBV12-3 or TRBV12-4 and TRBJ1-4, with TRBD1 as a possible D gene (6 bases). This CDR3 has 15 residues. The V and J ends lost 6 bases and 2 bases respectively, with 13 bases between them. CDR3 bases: TGTGCCAGCAGCGGACAGACGGCGACTAATGAAAAACTGTTTTTT. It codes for CASSGQTATNEKLFF.

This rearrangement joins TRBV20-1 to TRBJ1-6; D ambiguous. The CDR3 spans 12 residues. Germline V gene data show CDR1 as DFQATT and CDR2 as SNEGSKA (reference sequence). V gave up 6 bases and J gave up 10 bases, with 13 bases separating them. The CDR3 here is CSAVSGNSPLHF. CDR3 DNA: TGCAGTGCCGTTTCGGGGAACTCACCCCTCCACTTT.

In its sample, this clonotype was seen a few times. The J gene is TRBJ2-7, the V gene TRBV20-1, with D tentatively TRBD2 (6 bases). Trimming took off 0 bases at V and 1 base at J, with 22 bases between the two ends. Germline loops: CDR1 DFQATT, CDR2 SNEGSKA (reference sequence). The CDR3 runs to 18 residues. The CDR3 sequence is CSARDKERKGGTSYEQYF. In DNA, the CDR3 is TGCAGTGCTAGAGATAAGGAGAGGAAGGGAGGCACGTCCTACGAGCAGTACTTC.

CDR3 nucleotide sequence: TGTGCCAGCACTCGGACAGGTTTTCCCCTCTCTGGAAACACCATATATTTT. As protein: CASTRTGFPLSGNTIYF. The chain is built from TRBV6-1 and TRBJ1-3; 7 bases align to TRBD1. The germline CDR1 and CDR2 sequences are MNHNS and SASEGT. V trimming: 7 bases; J trimming: 0 bases; junction bases outside the gene matches: 12. There are 17 residues in the CDR3.

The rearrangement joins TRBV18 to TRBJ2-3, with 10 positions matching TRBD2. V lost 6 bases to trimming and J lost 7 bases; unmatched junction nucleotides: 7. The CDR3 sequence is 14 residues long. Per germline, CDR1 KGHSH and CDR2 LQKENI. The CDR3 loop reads CASSLAGGLNTQYF. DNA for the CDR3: TGTGCCAGCTCTTTAGCGGGAGGACTTAATACGCAGTATTTT.

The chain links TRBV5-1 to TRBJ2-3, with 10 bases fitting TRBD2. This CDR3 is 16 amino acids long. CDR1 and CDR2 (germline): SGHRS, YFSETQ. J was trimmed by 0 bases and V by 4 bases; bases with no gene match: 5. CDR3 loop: CASSPGLAASTDTQYF. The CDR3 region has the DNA TGCGCCAGCAGCCCCGGACTAGCGGCTAGCACAGATACGCAGTATTTT.

CDR3 sequence: CASSPLNPYEQYF. As DNA, the CDR3 is TGTGCCAGCAGCCCACTTAACCCCTACGAGCAGTACTTC. This chain joins TRBV12-3 or TRBV12-4 and TRBJ2-7; D uncertain. V was shortened by 6 bases and J by 2 bases, with 11 bases between the two germline ends. CDR3 length: 13 residues.

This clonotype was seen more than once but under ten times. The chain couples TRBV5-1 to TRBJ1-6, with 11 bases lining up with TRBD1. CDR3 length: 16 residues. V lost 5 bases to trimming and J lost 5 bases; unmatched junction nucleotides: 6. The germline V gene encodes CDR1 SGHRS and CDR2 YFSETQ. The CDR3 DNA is TGCGCCAGCAGATACGGGACAGGGGGAAATAATTCACCCCTCCACTTT. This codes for CASRYGTGGNNSPLHF.

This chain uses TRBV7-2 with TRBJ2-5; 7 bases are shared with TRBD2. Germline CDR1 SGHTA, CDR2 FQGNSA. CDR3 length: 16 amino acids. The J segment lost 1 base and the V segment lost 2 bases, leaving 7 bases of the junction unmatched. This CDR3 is CASSLKRASGQETQYF. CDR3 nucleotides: TGTGCCAGCAGCTTAAAGAGGGCTAGCGGCCAAGAGACCCAGTACTTC.

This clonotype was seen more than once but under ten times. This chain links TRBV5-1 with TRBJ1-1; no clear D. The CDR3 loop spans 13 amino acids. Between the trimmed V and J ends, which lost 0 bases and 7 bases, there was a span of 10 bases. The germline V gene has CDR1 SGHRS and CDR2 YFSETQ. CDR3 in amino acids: CASSLDPWGEAFF. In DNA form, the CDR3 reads TGCGCCAGCAGCTTGGACCCTTGGGGTGAAGCTTTCTTT.

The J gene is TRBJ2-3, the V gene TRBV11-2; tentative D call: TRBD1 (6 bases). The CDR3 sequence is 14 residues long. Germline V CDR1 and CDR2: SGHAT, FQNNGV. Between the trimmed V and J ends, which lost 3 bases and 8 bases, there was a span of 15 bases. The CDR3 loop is CASSFRGSMGTQYF. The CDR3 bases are TGTGCCAGCAGCTTTAGGGGGAGTATGGGTACGCAGTATTTT.